The 25 T cell receptor beta chains presented below share a single source sample, sequenced in a study of cytomegalovirus exposure and HLA in healthy donors. Assay used: immunoSEQ multiplex PCR; TCRdb lists only in-frame clones, some missing. The data contain about 120,000 clones, 89% of them singletons. Input material: PBMCs. These receptors all stem from a woman younger than 35 in good health and CMV-seronegative.

This chain links TRBV4-3 with TRBJ2-3; 12 positions match TRBD2. The germline V gene encodes CDR1 LGHNA and CDR2 YSLEER. The CDR3 consists of 15 residues. V shed 8 bases, J shed 4 bases, and the junction held 7 bases outside the gene matches. The CDR3 region has the DNA TGCGCCAGCCGCCCCGGACTAGCGGGATCAGATACGCAGTATTTT. Amino acids: CASRPGLAGSDTQYF.

The rearrangement uses TRBV7-3 and TRBJ1-2; TRBD1 matches at 9 bases. V was pared by 2 bases and J by 1 base, with 5 bases of the junction left unmatched. CDR1 SGHTA and CDR2 FQGTGA come from the germline V gene. This CDR3 is 16 amino acids long. In DNA, the CDR3 is TGTGCCAGCAGCTTATTTGCGGGACAGGGTAACTATGGCTACACCTTC. Protein sequence: CASSLFAGQGNYGYTF.

This rearrangement joins TRBV28 to TRBJ1-6; 9 nucleotides match TRBD1. The CDR3 length is 14 residues. Germline CDR1 and CDR2: MDHEN and SYDVKM. V lost 7 bases and J lost 9; bases outside the gene matches: 7. The CDR3 region has the DNA TGTGCCAGCATCATGGGACAGGGTGTTTCACCCCTCCACTTT. Encoded protein: CASIMGQGVSPLHF.

V and J are TRBV30 and TRBJ1-2; maybe TRBD1 (5 bases). CDR3 length: 15 residues. V was shortened by 5 bases and J by 3 bases, with 19 bases between the two germline ends. The V gene's germline CDR1 is GTSNPN and CDR2 SVGIG (reference sequence). The CDR3 nucleotides read TGTGCCTGGCTACCTTACCGGCAAGGGGACTATGGCTACACCTTC. Translated: CAWLPYRQGDYGYTF.

This chain connects TRBV12-5 to TRBJ2-3; no clear D gene. CDR3 length: 11 amino acids. Looked up from germline, CDR1 is LGHNT and CDR2 is FRNRAP. CDR3 in amino acids: CALLTHFAQYF. The CDR3 coding sequence is TGTGCCCTCCTCACCCACTTTGCGCAGTATTTT.

This clone was counted only a few times. J is TRBJ1-6 and V is TRBV28, with TRBD1 matching over 7 bases. Germline V gene data show CDR1 as MDHEN and CDR2 as SYDVKM. Trimming at V came to 2 bases and at J to 16 bases, leaving 14 bases not matched to a gene. The CDR3 contains 15 residues. CDR3 DNA: TGTGCCAGCAGTTTAGCCACCGCGGGACAGCAAAATCTCCACTTT. Protein product: CASSLATAGQQNLHF.

The rearrangement uses TRBV5-1 and TRBJ2-5; TRBD2 agrees at 9 bases. This CDR3 spans 13 amino acids. Germline-derived CDR1 and CDR2 are SGHRS and YFSETQ. Germline trimming cut 4 bases from V and 5 bases from J; bases unmatched to any gene: 3. The CDR3 reads CASSGTSTETQYF. DNA of the CDR3: TGCGCCAGCAGCGGGACTAGCACCGAGACCCAGTACTTC.

CDR3 sequence reads: CASSQTGQLNTGELFF. CDR3 bases: TGCGCCAGCAGCCAAACGGGACAGCTGAACACCGGGGAGCTGTTTTTT. This chain uses TRBV4-1 with TRBJ2-2, with 7 bases that match TRBD1. Germline values: CDR1 MGHRA, CDR2 YSYEKL. Trimming removed 2 bases from V and 1 base from J; junction bases left unmatched: 4. This CDR3 is 16 amino acids long.

The V gene is TRBV27, the J gene TRBJ1-1; 8 bases line up with TRBD1. CDR1 and CDR2 from the germline V gene are MNHEY and SMNVEV (reference sequence). The CDR3 has 14 residues. The V and J ends lost 5 bases and 4 bases, in that order; junction bases with no gene match: 6. The CDR3 loop reads CASSGTGGATEAFF. CDR3 in DNA: TGTGCCAGCAGTGGGACAGGAGGTGCCACTGAAGCTTTCTTT.

V is TRBV6-5 and J is TRBJ2-5, with D maybe TRBD1 (7 bases). This CDR3 spans 13 amino acids. Trimming pared 6 bases from V and 1 base from J, leaving 9 bases between. Germline values: CDR1 MNHEY, CDR2 SVGAGI. CDR3 nucleotides: TGTGCCAGCAGCCAGGGGGGCCAAGAGACCCAGTACTTC. Translated: CASSQGGQETQYF.

This clone was detected only once. This chain connects TRBV5-4 to TRBJ2-1; TRBD2 matches at 9 bases. Looked up from germline, CDR1 is SGHNT and CDR2 is YYREEE (reference sequence). The ends lost 4 bases at V and 7 bases at J; junction bases unmatched: 18. This CDR3 is 18 amino acids long. CDR3 sequence (DNA): TGTGCCAGCAGCCGGGGGGCTAGCGGGGTCAAAAGGGTAAATGAGCAGTTCTTC. Protein sequence: CASSRGASGVKRVNEQFF. The full variable domain, in which reference TRBV5-4 and TRBJ2-1 provide the parts outside the CDR3, is ETGVTQSPTHLIKTRGQQVTLRCSSQSGHNTVSWYQQALGQGPQFIFQYYREEENGRGNFPPRFSGLQFPNYSSELNVNALELDDSALYLCASSRGASGVKRVNEQFFGPGTRLTVL.

This chain connects TRBV27 to TRBJ1-1, with D perhaps matching TRBD1 (6 bases). This CDR3 region has 16 residues. Germline V gives CDR1 MNHEY, CDR2 SMNVEV (reference sequence). Trimming removed 6 bases from V and 8 bases from J, with 25 bases in between. CDR3 amino acids: CASSREPPLGTWEAFF. CDR3 nucleotide sequence: TGTGCCAGCAGCCGTGAGCCTCCTCTCGGGACATGGGAAGCTTTCTTT.

The rearrangement joins TRBV11-3 to TRBJ1-1; maybe TRBD1 (5 bases). V was pared by 4 bases and J by 4 bases, with 13 bases between. Germline V gives CDR1 SGHNT, CDR2 YENEEA. This CDR3 contains 14 residues. The CDR3 region is CASSSGGGGTEAFF. CDR3 DNA sequence: TGTGCCAGCAGCTCAGGCGGGGGAGGCACTGAAGCTTTCTTT.

V gene TRBV30 combines with J gene TRBJ2-3; weak D call: TRBD1 (6 bases). This CDR3 is 13 amino acids long. Trimming pared 1 base from V and 3 bases from J, leaving 8 bases between. Germline CDR1 and CDR2: GTSNPN and SVGIG (reference sequence). CDR3 region: CAWSAGATDTQYF. The CDR3, as DNA: TGTGCCTGGAGTGCAGGGGCGACAGATACGCAGTATTTT.

CDR3: CASSRSTTNEKLFF. The CDR3 nucleotides read TGTGCCAGCAGCCGGTCAACAACTAATGAAAAACTGTTTTTT. The chain joins TRBV7-2 to TRBJ1-4; D is ambiguous. This CDR3 spans 14 amino acids. Germline-derived CDR1 and CDR2 are SGHTA and FQGNSA. Trimming took 5 bases from V and 0 from J, leaving 7 bases between them.

This clone has a handful of counts. This chain uses TRBV30 with TRBJ1-6; TRBD1 matches 9 bases. V lost 2 bases, J lost 5 bases, and 10 bases stayed unmatched. CDR1 and CDR2 from the germline V gene are GTSNPN and SVGIG (reference sequence). CDR3 length equals 17 residues. CDR3 region: CAWSSRQGEGNNSPLHF. The CDR3 nucleotides read TGTGCCTGGAGTTCCAGACAGGGGGAAGGGAATAATTCACCCCTCCACTTT.

The V call is TRBV7-8, the J call TRBJ1-5; TRBD1 aligns across 10 bases. Per germline, CDR1 SGHVS and CDR2 FQNEAQ. The trim removed 5 bases at V and 4 bases at J, leaving 5 bases unmatched. The CDR3 spans 15 residues. CDR3: CASSVMGQGNQPQHF. In DNA form, the CDR3 reads TGTGCCAGCAGCGTTATGGGACAGGGGAATCAGCCCCAGCATTTT.

This chain uses TRBV5-4 with TRBJ2-7, with a weak D call TRBD1 (5 bases). Looked up from germline, CDR1 is SGHNT and CDR2 is YYREEE (reference sequence). The CDR3 extends over 15 amino acids. Trimming removed 5 bases from V and 6 bases from J, with 21 bases in between. CDR3 sequence (DNA): TGTGCCAGCAGTCCCCCCGGTGGGGCAGGTCGCGAGCAGTACTTC. It is translated as CASSPPGGAGREQYF.

The rearrangement joins TRBV13 to TRBJ2-7, with 12 bases aligning to TRBD1. The CDR3 totals 16 residues. Germline-derived CDR1 and CDR2 are PRHDT and FYEKMQ (reference sequence). The ends lost 5 bases at V and 3 bases at J; junction bases unmatched: 8. The CDR3 protein is CASSNSGTGGGYEQYF. CDR3 bases: TGTGCCAGCAGCAATTCCGGGACAGGGGGCGGCTACGAGCAGTACTTC.

The chain employs TRBV7-2 and TRBJ1-1; maybe TRBD1 (5 bases). This CDR3 contains 16 residues. Trimming left V 1 base short and J 2 bases short, with 14 bases between. Germline lookup yields CDR1 SGHTA and CDR2 FQGNSA. In DNA form, the CDR3 reads TGTGCCAGCAGCTTAGTCGTTTTGGGGGGAAACACTGAAGCTTTCTTT. Protein sequence: CASSLVVLGGNTEAFF.

The chain carries TRBV27 and TRBJ1-2; a possible D gene is TRBD1 (5 bases). Per the germline V gene, CDR1 is MNHEY and CDR2 is SMNVEV (reference sequence). The ends were cut back, 3 bases at V and 0 bases at J, with 11 bases in the middle. The CDR3 totals 15 residues. The CDR3 nucleotides read TGTGCCAGCAGTTTGGTCAGGGCGGCTAACTATGGCTACACCTTC. This gives the protein CASSLVRAANYGYTF.

The genes are TRBV28 and TRBJ2-7, with 7 bases aligning to TRBD1. After removal of 5 bases from V and 0 bases from J, the junction contained 7 bases not matched to a gene. CDR1 MDHEN and CDR2 SYDVKM come from the germline V gene. CDR3 length: 15 residues. This chain's CDR3 is CASSINRDSSYEQYF. CDR3 bases: TGTGCCAGCAGTATTAACCGGGACAGCTCCTACGAGCAGTACTTC.

This rearrangement joins TRBV30 to TRBJ2-5, with D maybe TRBD1 (6 bases). Deletions cut 6 bases from V and 5 bases from J, with 16 bases between. The CDR3 runs to 13 residues. The germline CDR1 and CDR2 sequences are GTSNPN and SVGIG (reference sequence). CDR3 in amino acids: CACLGHSVETQYF. The CDR3 region has the DNA TGTGCCTGTCTGGGACATTCGGTGGAGACCCAGTACTTC.

Only one count was recorded for this clone. The gene calls are TRBV7-3 and TRBJ1-1; D gene ambiguous. V was trimmed by 5 bases and J by 4 bases, leaving 14 bases between them. CDR1 and CDR2 (germline): SGHTA, FQGTGA. The CDR3 is 14 residues long. In DNA, the CDR3 is TGTGCCAGCAGCCCGACGGGAGCGAGCACTGAAGCTTTCTTT. It is translated as CASSPTGASTEAFF. The variable domain in full, with the rest retrieved from reference TRBV7-3 and TRBJ1-1, is GAGVSQTPSNKVTEKGKYVELRCDPISGHTALYWYRQSLGQGPEFLIYFQGTGAADDSGLPNDRFFAVRPEGSVSTLKIQRTERGDSAVYLCASSPTGASTEAFFGQGTRLTVV.

The rearrangement joins TRBV6-1 to TRBJ2-1, with D maybe TRBD2 (5 bases). The CDR3 spans 10 residues. V gave up 8 bases and J gave up 15 bases, with 14 bases separating them. Germline V lookup: CDR1 MNHNS, CDR2 SASEGT. The CDR3 region is CASRTGMWFF. The CDR3 nucleotides read TGTGCCAGCCGGACTGGGATGTGGTTCTTC.